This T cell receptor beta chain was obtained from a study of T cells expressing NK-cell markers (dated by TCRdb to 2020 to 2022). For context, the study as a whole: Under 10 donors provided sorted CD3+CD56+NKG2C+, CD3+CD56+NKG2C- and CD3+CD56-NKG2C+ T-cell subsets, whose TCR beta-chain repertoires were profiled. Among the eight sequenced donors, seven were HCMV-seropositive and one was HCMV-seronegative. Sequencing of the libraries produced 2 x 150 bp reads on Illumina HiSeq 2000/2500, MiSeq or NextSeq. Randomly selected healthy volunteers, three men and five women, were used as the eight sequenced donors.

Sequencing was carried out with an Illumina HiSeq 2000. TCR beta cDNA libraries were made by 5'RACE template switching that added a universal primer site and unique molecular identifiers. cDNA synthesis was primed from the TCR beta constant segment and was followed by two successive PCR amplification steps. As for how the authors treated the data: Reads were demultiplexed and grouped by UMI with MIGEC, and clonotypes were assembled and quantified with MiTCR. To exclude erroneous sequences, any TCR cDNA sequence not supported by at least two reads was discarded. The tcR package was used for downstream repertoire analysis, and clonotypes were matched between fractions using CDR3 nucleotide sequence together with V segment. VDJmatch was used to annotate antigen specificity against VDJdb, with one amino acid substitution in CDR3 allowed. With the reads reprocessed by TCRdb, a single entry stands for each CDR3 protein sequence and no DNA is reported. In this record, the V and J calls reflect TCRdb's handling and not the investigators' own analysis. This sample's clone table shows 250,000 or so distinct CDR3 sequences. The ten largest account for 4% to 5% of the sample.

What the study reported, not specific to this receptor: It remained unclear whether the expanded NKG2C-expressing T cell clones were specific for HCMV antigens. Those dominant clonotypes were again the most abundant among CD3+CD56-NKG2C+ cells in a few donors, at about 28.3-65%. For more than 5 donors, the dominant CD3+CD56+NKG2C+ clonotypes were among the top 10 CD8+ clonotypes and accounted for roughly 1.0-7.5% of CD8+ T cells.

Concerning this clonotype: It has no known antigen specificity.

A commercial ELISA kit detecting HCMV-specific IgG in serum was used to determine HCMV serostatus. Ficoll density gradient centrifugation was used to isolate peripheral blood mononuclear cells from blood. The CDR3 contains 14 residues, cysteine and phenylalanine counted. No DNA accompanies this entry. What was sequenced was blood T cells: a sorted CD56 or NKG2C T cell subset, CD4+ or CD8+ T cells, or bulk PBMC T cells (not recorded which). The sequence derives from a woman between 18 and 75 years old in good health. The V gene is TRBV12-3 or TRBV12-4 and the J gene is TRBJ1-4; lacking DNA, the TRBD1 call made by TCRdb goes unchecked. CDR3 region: CASKGLGTYEKLFF.